The entry below describes one TCR beta chain. This clone's antigen is unknown. The sample holds no much larger clone one base away, and base qualities are not on file. For this chain, trimming is 0 bases at the V end and 0 bases at the J end, and the number of junction bases without a gene match is 3. From cysteine to phenylalanine, the CDR3 is 16 amino acids long. Here the CDR3 DNA is all that survives: 48 bases in frame from base 1. In the germline V gene, CDR1 corresponds to SGHRS and CDR2 to YFSETQ. This sample was included in a study of blood T cells in healthy people across ages (dated by TCRdb to between 2014 and 2016). Background for the entire study: In model experiments, template switching captured about one uniquely barcoded TCR beta cDNA molecule for every two T cells. Age-related changes in TCR beta repertoire diversity were measured in the study by deep sequencing normalized with unique cDNA molecular identifiers. The donors were divided into four age groups: young (average around 16 years), middle-aged (almost 40), aged (roughly 66) and long-lived (more than 75). To avoid experimental bias, donors of different ages were spread randomly across the sequencing lanes. For two donors (one aged 18 to 30 and one aged 80 or older), the study analyzed two additional independent replicas of 1 million unique cDNA reads from the same blood draw. The paper's findings and limits, for the study overall: Estimates of total diversity based on one million sequenced T cells were regarded as lower bounds and as underestimates. Donor CMV infection status was unknown, potentially confounding age-related changes in expanded clonotypes. As age increased, observed TCR beta diversity per million T cells dropped in a roughly linear way, and a significant reduction was already evident by age 40. There was a strong correlation between observed TCR beta diversity and the percentage of naive T cells measured by flow cytometry. Compared with the aged group, more naive CD4+ T cells, fewer expanded clones and increased TCR diversity were shown by the long-lived group, suggesting age selection. Conclusive comparison of naive and antigen-experienced compartments was prevented by the profiling of bulk unsorted PBMCs.

Library method: 5' RACE. The sample was run on an Illumina HiSeq 2500. A second roughly 7 to 11 cycle PCR used a sample-barcoded 5' primer and a J-beta primer mix. A template-switch 5' adaptor carrying 12 random nucleotides introduced a unique molecular identifier onto each TCR beta cDNA molecule. Each sample yielded at least 2.5 million CDR3-containing paired-end reads. All of the RNA was converted into first-strand cDNA using the Mint cDNA synthesis kit, with a TRBC-specific oligonucleotide serving as the primer. Following uracil-DNA glycosylase treatment, all cDNA underwent a first 18-cycle PCR with the universal primers M1SS and BC2_uni_R. The authors' pipeline ran thus. For normalization, 1 million high-quality reads, each with a distinct molecular identifier, were randomly selected from each sample. Reads sharing molecular identifiers were discarded rather than binned into consensus sequences. CDR3 identification, clonotype clustering and error correction used MiTCR with a Q25 quality threshold and the strictest error-elimination algorithm. A nonparametric unseen species model with Euler transformation was used to estimate a lower bound on total TCR beta diversity. TCRdb itself trimmed the public reads at Q25 with fastp, ran MiXCR and retained productive beta chains. Rows with one shared CDR3 protein collapse into an entry with the most common genes and DNA. In this record, the V and J calls reflect TCRdb's handling and not the investigators' own analysis. Here the sample has about 1 million distinct CDR3 sequences; around 45% occur a single time. 18% of the sample lies in the top ten.

Systemically healthy Caucasian individuals from Russia, 35 to 50 in total and aged roughly 6 to 100 years, were included as donors. Each donor gave about 9.2 milliliters of peripheral blood, drawn into EDTA-treated Vacutainer tubes. Ficoll-Paque density-gradient centrifugation was used to isolate PBMCs, with at least 6.5 million per sample. Trizol reagent was used to extract total RNA from PBMCs, with at least 6 micrograms per sample. For every donor, an aliquot of PBMCs went through flow cytometry to measure the percentages of naive CD45RAhigh/CD27high T cells. The chain couples TRBV5-1 to TRBJ2-7, with 10 bases matching TRBD1. This receptor was taken from a woman aged 55-70 years in good health. The sequenced sample consisted of blood. The CDR3 protein sequence reads: CASSLAWTGGSYEQYF. The nucleotide sequence reads as follows: TGCGCCAGCAGCTTGGCCTGGACAGGGGGCTCCTACGAGCAGTACTTC.